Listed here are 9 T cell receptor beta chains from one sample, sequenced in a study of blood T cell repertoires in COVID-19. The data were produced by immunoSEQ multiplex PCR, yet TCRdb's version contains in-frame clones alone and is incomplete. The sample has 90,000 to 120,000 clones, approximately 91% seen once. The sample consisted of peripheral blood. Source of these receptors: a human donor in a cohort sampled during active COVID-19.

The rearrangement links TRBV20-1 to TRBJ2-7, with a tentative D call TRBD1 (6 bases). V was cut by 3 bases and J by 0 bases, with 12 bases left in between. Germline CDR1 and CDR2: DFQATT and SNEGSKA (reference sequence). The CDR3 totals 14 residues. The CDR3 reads CSASWQGSSYEQYF. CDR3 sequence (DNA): TGCAGTGCTAGTTGGCAGGGGAGCTCCTACGAGCAGTACTTC.

CDR3 residues: CASSLVDRGELFF. DNA for the CDR3: TGTGCCAGCAGCTTAGTTGACAGGGGCGAGCTGTTTTTT. The J gene is TRBJ2-2, the V gene TRBV11-2; 8 bases are a match to TRBD1. The V and J ends lost 1 base and 11 bases, in that order; junction bases with no gene match: 3. This CDR3 has 13 residues. Germline values: CDR1 SGHAT, CDR2 FQNNGV.

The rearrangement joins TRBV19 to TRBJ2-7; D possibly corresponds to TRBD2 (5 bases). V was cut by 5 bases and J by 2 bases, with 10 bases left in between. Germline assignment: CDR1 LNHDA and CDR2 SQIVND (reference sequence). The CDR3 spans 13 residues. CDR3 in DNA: TGTGCCAGTAGTGTGGACGGGACCTACGAGCAGTACTTC. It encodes CASSVDGTYEQYF.

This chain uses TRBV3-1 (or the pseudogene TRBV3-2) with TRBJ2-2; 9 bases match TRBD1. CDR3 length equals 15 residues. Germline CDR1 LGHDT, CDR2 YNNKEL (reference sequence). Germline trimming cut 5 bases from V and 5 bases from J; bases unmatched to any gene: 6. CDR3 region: CASSSGTGWTGELFF. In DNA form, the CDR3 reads TGTGCCAGCAGCTCCGGGACAGGGTGGACCGGGGAGCTGTTTTTT.

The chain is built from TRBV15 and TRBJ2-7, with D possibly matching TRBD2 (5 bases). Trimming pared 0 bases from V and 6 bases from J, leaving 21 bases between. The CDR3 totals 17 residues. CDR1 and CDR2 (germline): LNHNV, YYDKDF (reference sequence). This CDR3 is CATSRDFSIGLSTEQYF. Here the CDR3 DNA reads TGTGCCACCAGCAGAGATTTTTCAATCGGACTTTCTACCGAGCAGTACTTC.

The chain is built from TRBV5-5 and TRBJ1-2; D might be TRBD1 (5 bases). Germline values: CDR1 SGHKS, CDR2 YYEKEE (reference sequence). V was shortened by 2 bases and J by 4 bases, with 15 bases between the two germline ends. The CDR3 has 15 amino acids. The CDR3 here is CASSFAGPGGYGYTF. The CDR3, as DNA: TGTGCCAGCAGCTTTGCGGGGCCTGGGGGCTATGGCTACACCTTC.

CDR3 loop: CASSPDIIAEQFF. For the CDR3, the DNA is TGCGCCAGCAGCCCGGACATTATTGCTGAGCAGTTCTTC. This chain links TRBV5-1 with TRBJ2-1; D possibly corresponds to TRBD1 (5 bases). CDR1 is SGHRS, CDR2 YFSETQ, per germline. CDR3 length equals 13 residues. V was shortened by 4 bases and J by 9 bases, with 14 bases between the two germline ends.

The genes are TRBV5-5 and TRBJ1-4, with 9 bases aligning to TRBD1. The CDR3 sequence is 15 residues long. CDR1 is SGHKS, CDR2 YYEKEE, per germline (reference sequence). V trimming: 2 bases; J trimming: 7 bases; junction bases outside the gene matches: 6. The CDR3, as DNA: TGTGCCAGCAGCTTTTCGGGGACAGGGTCTGAAAAACTGTTTTTT. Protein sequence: CASSFSGTGSEKLFF.

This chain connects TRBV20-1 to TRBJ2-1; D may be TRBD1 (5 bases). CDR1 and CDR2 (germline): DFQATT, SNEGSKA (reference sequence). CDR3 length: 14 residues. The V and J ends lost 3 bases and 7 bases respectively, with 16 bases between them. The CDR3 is CSASEPQGANEQFF. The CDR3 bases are TGCAGTGCTAGTGAGCCCCAAGGGGCGAATGAGCAGTTCTTC.